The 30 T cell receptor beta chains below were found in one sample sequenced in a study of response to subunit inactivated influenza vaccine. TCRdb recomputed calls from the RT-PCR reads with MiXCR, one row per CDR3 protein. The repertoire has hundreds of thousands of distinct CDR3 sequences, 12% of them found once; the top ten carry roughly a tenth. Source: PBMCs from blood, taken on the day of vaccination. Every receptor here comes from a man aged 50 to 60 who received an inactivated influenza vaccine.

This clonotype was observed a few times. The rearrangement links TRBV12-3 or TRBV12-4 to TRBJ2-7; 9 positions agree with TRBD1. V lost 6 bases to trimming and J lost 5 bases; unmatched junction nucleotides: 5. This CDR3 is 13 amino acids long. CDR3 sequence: CASRGQGRNEQYF. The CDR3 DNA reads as TGTGCCAGCAGGGGACAGGGAAGGAACGAGCAGTACTTC.

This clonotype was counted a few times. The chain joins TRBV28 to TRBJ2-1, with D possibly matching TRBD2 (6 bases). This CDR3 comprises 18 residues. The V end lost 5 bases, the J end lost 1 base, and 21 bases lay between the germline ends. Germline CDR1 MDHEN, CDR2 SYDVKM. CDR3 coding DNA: TGTGCCAGCAGTGGACGCGGGTTGAAGGGAGGATCCTACAATGAGCAGTTCTTC. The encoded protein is CASSGRGLKGGSYNEQFF.

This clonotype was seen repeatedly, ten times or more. The CDR3 spells CASSFPGLAGGPYNEQFF. The CDR3 DNA reads as TGTGCCAGCAGCTTCCCGGGACTAGCGGGAGGGCCTTACAATGAGCAGTTCTTC. The chain joins TRBV5-6 to TRBJ2-1, with 16 bases lining up with TRBD2. V was pared by 2 bases and J by 4 bases, with 6 bases of the junction left unmatched. The length of the CDR3 is 18 residues. CDR1 and CDR2 from the germline V gene are SGHDT and YYEEEE.

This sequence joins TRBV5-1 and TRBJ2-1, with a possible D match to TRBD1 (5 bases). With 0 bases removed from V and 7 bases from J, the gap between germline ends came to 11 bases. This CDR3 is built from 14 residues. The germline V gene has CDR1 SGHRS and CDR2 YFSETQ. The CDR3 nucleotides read TGCGCCAGCAGCTTGGGGGGTTCAGGGAATGAGCAGTTCTTC. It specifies CASSLGGSGNEQFF.

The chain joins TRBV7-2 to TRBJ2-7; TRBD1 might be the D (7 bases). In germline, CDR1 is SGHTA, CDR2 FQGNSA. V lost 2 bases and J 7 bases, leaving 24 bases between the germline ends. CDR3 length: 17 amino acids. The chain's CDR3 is CASSLTGTVTPAGEQYF. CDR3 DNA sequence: TGTGCCAGCAGCTTAACCGGGACAGTTACCCCGGCGGGAGAGCAGTACTTC.

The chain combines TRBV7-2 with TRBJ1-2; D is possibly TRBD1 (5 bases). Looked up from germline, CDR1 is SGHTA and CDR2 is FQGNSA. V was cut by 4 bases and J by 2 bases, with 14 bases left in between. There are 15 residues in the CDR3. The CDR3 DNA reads TGTGCCAGCAGCTGGCGGGACGCTCCAAACTATGGCTACACCTTC. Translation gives CASSWRDAPNYGYTF. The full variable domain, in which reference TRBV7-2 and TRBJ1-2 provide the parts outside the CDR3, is GAGVSQSPSNKVTEKGKDVELRCDPISGHTALYWYRQSLGQGLEFLIYFQGNSAPDKSGLPSDRFSAERTGGSVSTLTIQRTQQEDSAVYLCASSWRDAPNYGYTFGSGTRLTVV.

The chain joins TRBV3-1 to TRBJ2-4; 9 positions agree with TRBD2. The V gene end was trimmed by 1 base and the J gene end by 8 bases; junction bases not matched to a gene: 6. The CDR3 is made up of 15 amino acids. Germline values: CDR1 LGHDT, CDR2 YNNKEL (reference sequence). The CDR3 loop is CASSQVPAGGYIQYF. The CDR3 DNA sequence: TGTGCCAGCAGCCAAGTCCCAGCGGGGGGATACATTCAGTACTTC.

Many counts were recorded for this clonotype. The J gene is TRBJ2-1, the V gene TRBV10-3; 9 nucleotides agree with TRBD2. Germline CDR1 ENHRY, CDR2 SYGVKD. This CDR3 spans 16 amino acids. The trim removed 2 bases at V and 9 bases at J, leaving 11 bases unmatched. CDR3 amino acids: CAISEPPGLARGEQFF. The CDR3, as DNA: TGTGCCATCAGTGAGCCACCCGGACTAGCGCGGGGTGAGCAGTTCTTC.

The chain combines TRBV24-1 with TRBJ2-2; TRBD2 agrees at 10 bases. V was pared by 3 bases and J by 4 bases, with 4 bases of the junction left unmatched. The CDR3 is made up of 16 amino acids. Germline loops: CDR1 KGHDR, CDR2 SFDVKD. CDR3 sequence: CATSDRLAGGTGELFF. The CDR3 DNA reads TGTGCCACCAGTGATCGACTAGCGGGCGGCACCGGGGAGCTGTTTTTT.

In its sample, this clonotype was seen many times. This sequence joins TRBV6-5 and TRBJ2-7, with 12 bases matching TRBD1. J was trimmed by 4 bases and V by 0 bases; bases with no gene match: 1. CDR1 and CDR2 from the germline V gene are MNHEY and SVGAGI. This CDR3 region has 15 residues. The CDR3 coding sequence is TGTGCCAGCAGTTACTCGGGACAGGGGGCTTACGAGCAGTACTTC. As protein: CASSYSGQGAYEQYF.

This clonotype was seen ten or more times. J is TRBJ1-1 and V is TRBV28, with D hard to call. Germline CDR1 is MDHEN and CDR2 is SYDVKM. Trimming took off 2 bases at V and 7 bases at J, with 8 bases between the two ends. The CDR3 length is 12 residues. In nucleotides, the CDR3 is TGTGCCAGCAGTTTAAGTAGGATTGAAGCTTTCTTT. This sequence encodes CASSLSRIEAFF.

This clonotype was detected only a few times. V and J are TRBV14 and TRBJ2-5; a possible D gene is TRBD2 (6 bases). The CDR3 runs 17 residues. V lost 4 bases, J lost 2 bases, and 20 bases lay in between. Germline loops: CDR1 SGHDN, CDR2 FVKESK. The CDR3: CASSPNAGVGGQETQYF. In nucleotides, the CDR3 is TGTGCCAGCAGCCCAAACGCCGGGGTCGGGGGTCAAGAGACCCAGTACTTC.

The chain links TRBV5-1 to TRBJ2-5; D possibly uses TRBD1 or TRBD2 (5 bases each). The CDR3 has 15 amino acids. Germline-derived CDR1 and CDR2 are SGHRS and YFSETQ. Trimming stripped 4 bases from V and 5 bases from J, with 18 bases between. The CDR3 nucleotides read TGCGCCAGCAGCCTACCGGGACCGCTTGGCGAGACCCAGTACTTC. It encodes CASSLPGPLGETQYF.

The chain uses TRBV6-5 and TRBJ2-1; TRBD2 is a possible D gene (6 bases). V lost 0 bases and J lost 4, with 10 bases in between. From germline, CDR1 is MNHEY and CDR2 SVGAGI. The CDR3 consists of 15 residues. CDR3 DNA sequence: TGTGCCAGCAGTTACTCTAGCGGAGATTACAATGAGCAGTTCTTC. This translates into CASSYSSGDYNEQFF.

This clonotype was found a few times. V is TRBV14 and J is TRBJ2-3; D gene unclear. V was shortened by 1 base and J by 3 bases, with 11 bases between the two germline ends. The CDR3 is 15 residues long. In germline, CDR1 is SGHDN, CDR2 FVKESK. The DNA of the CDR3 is TGTGCCAGCAGCCAAGTCAGGTCCGAAACAGATACGCAGTATTTT. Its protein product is CASSQVRSETDTQYF.

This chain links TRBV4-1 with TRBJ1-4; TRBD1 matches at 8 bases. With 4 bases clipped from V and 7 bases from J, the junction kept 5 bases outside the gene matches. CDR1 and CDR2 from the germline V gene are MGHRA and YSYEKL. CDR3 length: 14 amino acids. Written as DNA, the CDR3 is TGCGCCAGCAGCCCCGGGACAGGAATTGAAAAACTGTTTTTT. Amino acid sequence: CASSPGTGIEKLFF.

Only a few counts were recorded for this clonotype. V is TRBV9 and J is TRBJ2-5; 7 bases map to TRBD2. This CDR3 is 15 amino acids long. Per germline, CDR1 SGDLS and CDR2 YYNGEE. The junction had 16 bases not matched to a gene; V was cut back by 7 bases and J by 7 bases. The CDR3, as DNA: TGTGCCAGCCGAGGAGGACTAGACCCTCTGGGGACCCAGTACTTC. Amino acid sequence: CASRGGLDPLGTQYF.

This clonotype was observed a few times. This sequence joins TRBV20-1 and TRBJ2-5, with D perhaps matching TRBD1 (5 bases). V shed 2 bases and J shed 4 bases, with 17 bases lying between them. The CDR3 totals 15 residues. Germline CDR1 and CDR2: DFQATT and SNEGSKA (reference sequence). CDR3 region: CSARPPGFRGETQYF. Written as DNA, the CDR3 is TGCAGTGCTAGACCTCCAGGGTTTAGAGGAGAGACCCAGTACTTC.

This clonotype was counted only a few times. The CDR3 DNA is TGTGCCAGCAGCTTAGAGGATGAAAAACTGTTTTTT. Protein sequence: CASSLEDEKLFF. The V call is TRBV7-9, the J call TRBJ1-4; unclear D gene. Germline assignment: CDR1 SEHNR and CDR2 FQNEAQ (reference sequence). The CDR3 totals 12 residues. Between the trimmed V and J ends, which lost 1 base and 6 bases, there was a span of 3 bases.

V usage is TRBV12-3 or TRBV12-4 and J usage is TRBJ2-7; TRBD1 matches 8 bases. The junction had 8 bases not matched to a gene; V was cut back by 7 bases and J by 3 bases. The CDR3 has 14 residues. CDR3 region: CASTIRGPLYEQYF. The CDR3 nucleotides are TGTGCCAGCACGATCAGGGGGCCCCTCTACGAGCAGTACTTC.

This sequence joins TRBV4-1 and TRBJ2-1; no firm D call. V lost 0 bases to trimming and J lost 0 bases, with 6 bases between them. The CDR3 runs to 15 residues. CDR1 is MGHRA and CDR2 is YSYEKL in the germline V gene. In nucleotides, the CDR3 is TGCGCCAGCAGCCAAGACTATAGCTCCTACAATGAGCAGTTCTTC. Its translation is CASSQDYSSYNEQFF.

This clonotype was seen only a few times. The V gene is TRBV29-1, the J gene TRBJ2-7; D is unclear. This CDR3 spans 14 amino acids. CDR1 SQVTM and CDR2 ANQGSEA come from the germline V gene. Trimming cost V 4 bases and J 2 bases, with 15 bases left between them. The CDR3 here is CSVGFGTATYEQYF. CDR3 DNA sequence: TGCAGCGTTGGTTTCGGCACGGCGACCTACGAGCAGTACTTC.

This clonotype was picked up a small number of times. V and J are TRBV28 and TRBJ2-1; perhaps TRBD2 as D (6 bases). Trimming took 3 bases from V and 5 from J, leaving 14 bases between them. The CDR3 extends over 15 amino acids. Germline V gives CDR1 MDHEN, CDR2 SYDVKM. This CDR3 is CASSFWLALDNEQFF. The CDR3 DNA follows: TGTGCCAGCAGTTTCTGGCTAGCGCTTGACAATGAGCAGTTCTTC.

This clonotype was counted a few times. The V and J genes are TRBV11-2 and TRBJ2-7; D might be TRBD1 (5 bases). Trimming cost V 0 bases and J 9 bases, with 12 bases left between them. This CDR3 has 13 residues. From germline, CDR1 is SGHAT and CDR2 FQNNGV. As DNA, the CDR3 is TGTGCCAGCAGCTTAGATCGGAATAGGGGGCAGTACTTC. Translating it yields CASSLDRNRGQYF.

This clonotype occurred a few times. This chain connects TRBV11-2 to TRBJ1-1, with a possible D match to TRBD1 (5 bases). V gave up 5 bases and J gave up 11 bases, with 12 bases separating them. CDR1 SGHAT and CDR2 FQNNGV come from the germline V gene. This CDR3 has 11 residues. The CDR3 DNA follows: TGTGCCAGCAGCCCTGGGACGAGGGCTTTCTTT. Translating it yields CASSPGTRAFF.

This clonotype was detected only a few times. The CDR3 reads CASSLDGGGAYEQYF. CDR3 in DNA: TGTGCCAGCAGCTTAGACGGCGGGGGAGCCTACGAGCAGTACTTC. The chain is built from TRBV7-2 and TRBJ2-7, with 7 nucleotides matching TRBD2. This CDR3 comprises 15 residues. Germline V gene lookup returns CDR1 SGHTA and CDR2 FQGNSA. After removal of 1 base from V and 2 bases from J, the junction contained 5 bases not matched to a gene.

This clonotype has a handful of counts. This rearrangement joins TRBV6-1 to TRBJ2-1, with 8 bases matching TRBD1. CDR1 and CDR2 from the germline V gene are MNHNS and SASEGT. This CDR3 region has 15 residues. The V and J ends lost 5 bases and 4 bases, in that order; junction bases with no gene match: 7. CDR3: CASSLRQGQYNEQFF. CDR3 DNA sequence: TGTGCCAGCAGTCTTCGACAGGGGCAGTACAATGAGCAGTTCTTC.

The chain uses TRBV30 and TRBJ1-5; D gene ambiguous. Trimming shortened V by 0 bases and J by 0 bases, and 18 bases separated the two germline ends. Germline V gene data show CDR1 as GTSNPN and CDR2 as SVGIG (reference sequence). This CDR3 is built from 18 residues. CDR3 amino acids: CAWSVSRDFRYSNQPQHF. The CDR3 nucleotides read TGTGCCTGGAGTGTATCGAGGGATTTCCGCTATAGCAATCAGCCCCAGCATTTT.

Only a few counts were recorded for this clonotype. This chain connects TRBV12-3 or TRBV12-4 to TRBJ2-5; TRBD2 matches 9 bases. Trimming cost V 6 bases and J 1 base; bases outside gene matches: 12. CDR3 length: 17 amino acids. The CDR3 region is CASSSNGVAGAQETQYF. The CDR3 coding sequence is TGTGCCAGCAGCTCGAATGGGGTAGCGGGAGCCCAAGAGACCCAGTACTTC.

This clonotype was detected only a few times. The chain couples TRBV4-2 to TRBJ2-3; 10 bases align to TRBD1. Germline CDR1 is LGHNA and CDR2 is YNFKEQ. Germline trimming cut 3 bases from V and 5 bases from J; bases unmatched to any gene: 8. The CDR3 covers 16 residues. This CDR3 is CASSQTGTGEGDTQYF. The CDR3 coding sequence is TGTGCCAGCAGCCAGACCGGGACAGGGGAGGGAGATACGCAGTATTTT.